These T cell receptor beta chains were read from a single sample in a study of Graves' ophthalmopathy and Graves' hyperthyroidism. Each CDR3 protein gets one entry after TCRdb re-called the multiplex PCR reads with MiXCR. The data contain about 420,000 distinct CDR3 sequences, under 25% of them singletons. The sample taken for sequencing was peripheral blood. Source of these receptors: a woman younger than 30 with stable Graves' hyperthyroidism. CDR3s include the opening cysteine and the closing phenylalanine or tryptophan. The D gene is left open where the match is weak. The listing skips clone size in some rows; elsewhere it reads once, few, many or a size class.

size: many
V: TRBV20-1
D: .
J: TRBJ1-2
DNA: TGCAGTGTGGCGGGAGCTAACTATGGCTACACCTTC
CDR3: CSVAGANYGYTF

size: many
V: TRBV19
D: .
J: TRBJ1-1
DNA: TGTGCCAGTAGTATGACCTTGAACACTGAAGCTTTCTTT
CDR3: CASSMTLNTEAFF

size: .
V: TRBV6-1
D: TRBD1
J: TRBJ1-2
DNA: TGTGCCAGCAGATCGGGGACAGGGGGCGCCGGCTACACCTTC
CDR3: CASRSGTGGAGYTF

size: .
V: TRBV12-3/TRBV12-4
D: .
J: TRBJ2-7
DNA: TGTGCCAGTCCTTTCTGTCGGCCCAGTTTTTTCTACGAGCAGTACTTC
CDR3: CASPFCRPSFFYEQYF

size: many
V: TRBV20-1
D: TRBD2
J: TRBJ2-7
DNA: TGCAGTGCTAGAGGGACCGTAGCGGGAGGCGGGGACGAGCAGTACTTC
CDR3: CSARGTVAGGGDEQYF

size: .
V: TRBV12-3/TRBV12-4
D: .
J: TRBJ2-5
DNA: TGTGCCAGCAGACCCACGGGACTCCCGAGGGAGACCCAGTACTTC
CDR3: CASRPTGLPRETQYF

size: many
V: TRBV20-1
D: .
J: TRBJ2-7
DNA: TGCAGTGCGCACAGGGCTGGGGGACTGGGGGTTTACGAGCAGTACTTC
CDR3: CSAHRAGGLGVYEQYF

size: .
V: TRBV11-2
D: TRBD1
J: TRBJ1-2
DNA: TGTGCCAGCAGGTTCCAGCCGGGACAGACCGGCTATGGCTACACCTTC
CDR3: CASRFQPGQTGYGYTF

size: .
V: TRBV3-1
D: .
J: TRBJ2-7
DNA: TGTGCCAGCAGCCAAGTGGTCTACGAGCAGTACTTC
CDR3: CASSQVVYEQYF

size: many
V: TRBV7-2
D: TRBD1
J: TRBJ1-6
DNA: TGTGCCAGCACCCCGTCGGGGACAGGGGTGTCACCCCTCCACTTT
CDR3: CASTPSGTGVSPLHF

size: many
V: TRBV6-2/TRBV6-3
D: .
J: TRBJ2-7
DNA: TGTGCCAGCAGCTGGACTGCCTACGAGCAGTACTTC
CDR3: CASSWTAYEQYF

size: many
V: TRBV20-1
D: .
J: TRBJ2-5
DNA: TGCAGTGCTAGCGGGGGAACCCAGTACTTC
CDR3: CSASGGTQYF

size: few
V: TRBV12-3/TRBV12-4
D: .
J: TRBJ1-2
DNA: TGTGCCAGCAGTATGACAAACTATGGCTACACCTTC
CDR3: CASSMTNYGYTF

size: many
V: TRBV15
D: .
J: TRBJ1-1
DNA: TGTGCCACCAGCAGTAGGCAGGGAGGGGACACTGAAGCTTTCTTT
CDR3: CATSSRQGGDTEAFF

size: many
V: TRBV19
D: .
J: TRBJ2-7
DNA: TGTGCCAGTAGTCCGCTAGCGGACCTGGGGGCCGAGCAGTACTTC
CDR3: CASSPLADLGAEQYF

size: .
V: TRBV5-1
D: TRBD1
J: TRBJ2-7
DNA: TGCGCCAGCGGAGGGGGGACAGGGGAATACGAGCAGTACTTC
CDR3: CASGGGTGEYEQYF

size: many
V: TRBV27
D: TRBD1
J: TRBJ2-7
DNA: TGTGCCAGCAGTTCGTCCGGGACAGGGTTCCACGAGCAGTACTTC
CDR3: CASSSSGTGFHEQYF

size: .
V: TRBV7-2
D: .
J: TRBJ1-5
DNA: TGTGCCAGCAGCTTAGCTTGGACAGGCAATCAGCCCCAGCATTTT
CDR3: CASSLAWTGNQPQHF

size: many
V: TRBV2
D: TRBD1
J: TRBJ1-2
DNA: TGTGCCAGCAGTGAGGACAGGCCCACCAGGATTTATGGCTACACCTTC
CDR3: CASSEDRPTRIYGYTF

size: many
V: TRBV7-9
D: .
J: TRBJ2-7
DNA: TGTGCCAGCAGCCCAGGCGGAGCCTACGAGCAGTACTTC
CDR3: CASSPGGAYEQYF